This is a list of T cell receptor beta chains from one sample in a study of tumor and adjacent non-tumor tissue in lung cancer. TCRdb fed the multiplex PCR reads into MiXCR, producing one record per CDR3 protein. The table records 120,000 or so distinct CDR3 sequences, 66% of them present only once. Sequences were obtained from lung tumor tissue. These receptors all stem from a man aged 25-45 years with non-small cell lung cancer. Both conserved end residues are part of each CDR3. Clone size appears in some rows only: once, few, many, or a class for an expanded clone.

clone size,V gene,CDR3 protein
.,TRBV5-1,CASSPITGSPSDTQYF
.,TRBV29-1,CSVYPPLDRVYSYTF
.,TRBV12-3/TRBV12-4,CARRREGDTGELFF
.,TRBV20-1,CSASVGGAQDTQYF
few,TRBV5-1,CASSPGSGMRNELFF
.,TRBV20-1,CSASLAGKKLFF
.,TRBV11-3,CASNSWGAPPLNEQFF
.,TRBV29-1,CSVDMVGAILEGYTF
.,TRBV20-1,CSATCRAEKLFF
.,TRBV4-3,CASSQVSKGGPVTGELFF
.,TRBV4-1,CASSQKRSGRAVKQYF
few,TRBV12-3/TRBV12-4,CASSKWTGAGDTGELFF
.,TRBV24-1,CDTSDGYGYTF
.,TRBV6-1,CASDSRSGGRDTQYF
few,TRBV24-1,CASSGTGPGELFF
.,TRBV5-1,CASSMVGDAEAFF
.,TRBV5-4,CASSLSGSGEQTQYF
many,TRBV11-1,CASSLLAGDYNEQFF
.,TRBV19,CASSLEDSFSPLHF
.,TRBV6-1,CASSDPLSYGYTF
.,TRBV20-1,CSARDIGGRLHEQYF
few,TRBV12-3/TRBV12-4,CASRSGISGRETQYF
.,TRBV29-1,CSVIHPFGQYNEQLF
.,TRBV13,CASSLGPPSVSEAFF
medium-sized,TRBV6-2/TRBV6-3,CASSSSGLGKLFF
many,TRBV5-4,CASSPPLAGVPYEQFF
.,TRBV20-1,CSAMPRFEAFF
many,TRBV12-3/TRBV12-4,CASSLGPLRSNQPQHF
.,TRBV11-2,CASSLDVRRGTETQYF
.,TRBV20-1,CSAPRGGETEAFF
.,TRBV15,CATSETDTTNEKLFF
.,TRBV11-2,CASSQSRGAQETQSF
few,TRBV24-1,CATSDPREPYEQYF
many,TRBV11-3,CASSSLGVGVGEQFF
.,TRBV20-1,CSTSSAGGYNEQFF
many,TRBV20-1,CSATPSETQYF
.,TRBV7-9,CASSSRTSERVHEQFF
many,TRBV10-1,CASRAGTSGSYEQYF
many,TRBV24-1,CATSAPRETGELFF
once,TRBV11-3,CASNERGATEAFF
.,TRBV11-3,CASGLGTGVYEQFF
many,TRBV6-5,CASSYSNVREPQHF
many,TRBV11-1,CASSLFRDRNTEAFF
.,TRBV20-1,CSVRTSGLHNEQFF
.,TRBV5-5,CASSLTGSTNEKPFF
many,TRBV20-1,CSARGTGKYTEAFF
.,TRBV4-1,CASSPPRVSVYEQYF
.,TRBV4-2,CTSSQVAGDTQYF
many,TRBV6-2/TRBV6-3,CASSYRRGIYEQYF
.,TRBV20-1,CGASSPGYYYEQYF
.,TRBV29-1,CSVEIDGNQSQHF
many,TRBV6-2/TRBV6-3,CASSPSTSGIAKNIQYF
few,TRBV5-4,CASSLDRGSYGYTF
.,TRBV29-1,CSIDGTDYDEQFF
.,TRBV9,CASSATGGLEQYF
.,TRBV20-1,CNAGKGLNEQFF
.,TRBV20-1,CSAPYSGGIEVQFF